The 2 T cell receptor beta chains below all came from one sample that was sequenced in a study of Ad26.COV2.S vaccination and SARS-CoV-2 variants. Profiled with immunoSEQ multiplex PCR; TCRdb holds only in-frame clones, not every one. The sample has over 400,000 clones; 90% are singletons. The treatment here: 15 to 20 received Ad26.COV2.S at low or high dose, single or two shots; roughly 5 received placebo; per-sample allocation not given. Samples analyzed were those drawn on day 63 after the first vaccine or placebo injection. Sequenced here: peripheral blood, sampled in a trial of Ad26.COV2.S vaccine versus placebo. Receptors originate from a person aged 18-60 years who received the Ad26.COV2.S COVID-19 vaccine or a placebo.

The J gene is TRBJ1-6, the V gene TRBV27; TRBD1 might be the D (6 bases). Trimming removed 3 bases from V and 1 base from J, with 22 bases in between. This CDR3 is built from 20 residues. The germline gives CDR1 MNHEY, CDR2 SMNVEV (reference sequence). The CDR3 DNA is TGTGCCAGCAGTTTTTTCCCGGACGGGGGCGCTGGATCCTATAATTCACCCCTCCACTTT. It specifies CASSFFPDGGAGSYNSPLHF.

The chain uses TRBV19 and TRBJ1-6; D gene uncertain. Germline V CDR1 and CDR2: LNHDA, SQIVND (reference sequence). This CDR3 is 13 amino acids long. CDR3 amino acids: CASGLGVNSPLHF. DNA for the CDR3: TGTGCTAGTGGGTTGGGTGTTAATTCACCCCTCCACTTT.